This T cell receptor (beta chain) comes out of a study of blood T cell repertoires in COVID-19. Seattle patients were enrolled while actively infected and followed longitudinally. Germline values: CDR1 SGHNT, CDR2 YYREEE (reference sequence). This CDR3 is built from 15 residues. The V end was cut by 4 bases, the J end by 6 bases, with 19 bases between. The assay was immunoSEQ multiplex PCR, and TCRdb's table has in-frame clones only and misses some. The sample lists 250,000 to 300,000 clones; roughly nine tenths were seen once. The chain recombines TRBV5-4 with TRBJ1-2, with D hard to call. Sequenced material: peripheral blood. This TCR derives from a woman aged 30 to 39 with COVID-19, enrolled during active disease. DNA for the CDR3: TGTGCCAGCAGCCTACAGCATTTGTATAGCGATGGCTACACCTTC. Protein: CASSLQHLYSDGYTF.